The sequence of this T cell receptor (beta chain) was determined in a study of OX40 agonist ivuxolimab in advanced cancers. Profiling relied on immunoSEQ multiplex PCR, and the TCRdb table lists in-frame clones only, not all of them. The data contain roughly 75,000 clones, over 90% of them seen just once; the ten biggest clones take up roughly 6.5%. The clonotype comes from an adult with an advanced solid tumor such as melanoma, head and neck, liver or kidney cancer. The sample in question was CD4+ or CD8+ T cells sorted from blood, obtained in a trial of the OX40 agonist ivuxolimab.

The CDR3: CASSAPQEAGDTQYF. CDR3 sequence (DNA): TGTGCCAGTAGCGCCCCTCAAGAGGCCGGAGATACGCAGTATTTT. This sequence joins TRBV19 and TRBJ2-3, with no clear D. Between the trimmed V and J ends, which lost 6 bases and 5 bases, there was a span of 18 bases. Germline V gene sequence: CDR1 LNHDA, CDR2 SQIVND (reference sequence). This CDR3 comprises 15 residues. The entire variable domain, with the rest obtained from reference TRBV19 and TRBJ2-3, is as follows: DGGITQSPKYLFRKEGQNVTLSCEQNLNHDAMYWYRQDPGQGLRLIYYSQIVNDFQKGDIAEGYSVSREKKESFPLTVTSAQKNPTAFYLCASSAPQEAGDTQYFGPGTRLTVL.